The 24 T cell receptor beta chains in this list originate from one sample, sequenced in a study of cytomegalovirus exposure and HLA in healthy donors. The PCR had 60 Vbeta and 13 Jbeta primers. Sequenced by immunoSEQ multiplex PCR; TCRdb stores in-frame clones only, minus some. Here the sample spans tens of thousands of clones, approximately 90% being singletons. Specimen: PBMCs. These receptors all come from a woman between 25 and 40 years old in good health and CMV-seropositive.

CDR3 sequence: CASSSTGGGEQYF. The CDR3 bases are TGCGCCAGCAGCTCTACAGGGGGGGGCGAGCAGTACTTC. The J gene is TRBJ2-7, the V gene TRBV5-1; TRBD1 might be the D (8 bases). Deletions cut 3 bases from V and 6 bases from J, with 13 bases between. CDR1 SGHRS and CDR2 YFSETQ come from the germline V gene. CDR3 length equals 13 residues.

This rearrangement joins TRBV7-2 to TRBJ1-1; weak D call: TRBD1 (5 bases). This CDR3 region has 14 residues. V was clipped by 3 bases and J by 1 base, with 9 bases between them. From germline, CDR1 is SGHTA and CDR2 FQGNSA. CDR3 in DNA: TGTGCCAGCAGCTTTTCTGGACAGAACACTGAAGCTTTCTTT. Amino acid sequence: CASSFSGQNTEAFF.

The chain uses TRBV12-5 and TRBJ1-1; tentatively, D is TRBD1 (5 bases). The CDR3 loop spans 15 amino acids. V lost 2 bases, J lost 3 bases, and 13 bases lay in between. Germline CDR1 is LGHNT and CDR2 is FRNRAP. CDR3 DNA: TGTGCTAGTGGTTTGAGAGGGACTGGGGACACTGAAGCTTTCTTT. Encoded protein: CASGLRGTGDTEAFF.

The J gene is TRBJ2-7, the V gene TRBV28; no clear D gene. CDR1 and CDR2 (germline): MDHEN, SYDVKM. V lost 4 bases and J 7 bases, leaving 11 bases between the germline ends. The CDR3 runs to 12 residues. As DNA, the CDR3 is TGTGCCAGCAGTTCCCTTTTGGAGGAGCAGTACTTC. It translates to CASSSLLEEQYF.

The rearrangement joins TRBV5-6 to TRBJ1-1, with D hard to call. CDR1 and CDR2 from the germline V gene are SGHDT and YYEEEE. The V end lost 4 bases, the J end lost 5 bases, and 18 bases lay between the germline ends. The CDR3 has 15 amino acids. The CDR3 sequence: CASSPNSWVGTEAFF. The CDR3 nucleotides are TGTGCCAGCAGCCCTAACAGCTGGGTCGGAACTGAAGCTTTCTTT.

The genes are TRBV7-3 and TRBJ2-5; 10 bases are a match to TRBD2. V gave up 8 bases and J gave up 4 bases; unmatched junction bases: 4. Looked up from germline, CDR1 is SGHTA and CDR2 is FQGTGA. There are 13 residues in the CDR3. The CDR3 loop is CASSSGSGETQYF. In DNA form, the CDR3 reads TGTGCCAGCTCTAGCGGGAGTGGAGAGACCCAGTACTTC.

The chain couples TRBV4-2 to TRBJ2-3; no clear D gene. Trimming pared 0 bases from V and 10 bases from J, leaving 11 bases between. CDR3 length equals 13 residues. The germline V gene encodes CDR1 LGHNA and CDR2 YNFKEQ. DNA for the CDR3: TGTGCCAGCAGCCAAGATCCTAAGCCCCCGCAGTATTTT. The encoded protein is CASSQDPKPPQYF.

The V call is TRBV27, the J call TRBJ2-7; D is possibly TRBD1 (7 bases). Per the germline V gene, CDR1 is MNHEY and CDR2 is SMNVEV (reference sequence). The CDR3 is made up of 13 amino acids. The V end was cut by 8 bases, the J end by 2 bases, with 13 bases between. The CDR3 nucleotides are TGTGCCAGCGGACTACAGGGGACCTACGAGCAGTACTTC. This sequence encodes CASGLQGTYEQYF.

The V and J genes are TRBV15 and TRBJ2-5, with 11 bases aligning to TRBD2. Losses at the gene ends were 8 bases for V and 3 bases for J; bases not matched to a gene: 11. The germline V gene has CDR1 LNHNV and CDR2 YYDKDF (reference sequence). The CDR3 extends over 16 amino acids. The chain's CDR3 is CATGAGTTSGKETQYF. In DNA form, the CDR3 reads TGTGCCACCGGCGCCGGGACGACTAGCGGGAAAGAGACCCAGTACTTC.

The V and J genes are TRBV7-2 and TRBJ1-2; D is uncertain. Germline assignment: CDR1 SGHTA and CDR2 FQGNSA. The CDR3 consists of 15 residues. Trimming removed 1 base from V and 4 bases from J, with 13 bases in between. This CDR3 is CASSLGGGGGYGYTF. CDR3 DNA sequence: TGTGCCAGCAGCTTAGGGGGAGGTGGAGGCTATGGCTACACCTTC.

The CDR3 DNA sequence: TGCAGCGTCGGGGGGAGGGCCGTGGAGACCCAGTACTTC. It encodes CSVGGRAVETQYF. V usage is TRBV29-1 and J usage is TRBJ2-5; 7 bases align to TRBD2. The J segment lost 5 bases and the V segment lost 6 bases, leaving 9 bases of the junction unmatched. Germline V gene lookup returns CDR1 SQVTM and CDR2 ANQGSEA. This CDR3 region has 13 residues.

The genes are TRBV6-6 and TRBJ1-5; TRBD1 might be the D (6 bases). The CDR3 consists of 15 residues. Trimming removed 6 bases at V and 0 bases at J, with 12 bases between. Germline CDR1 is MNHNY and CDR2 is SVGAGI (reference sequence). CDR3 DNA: TGTGCCAGCAGAGCCGGGACACTTAGCAATCAGCCCCAGCATTTT. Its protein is CASRAGTLSNQPQHF.

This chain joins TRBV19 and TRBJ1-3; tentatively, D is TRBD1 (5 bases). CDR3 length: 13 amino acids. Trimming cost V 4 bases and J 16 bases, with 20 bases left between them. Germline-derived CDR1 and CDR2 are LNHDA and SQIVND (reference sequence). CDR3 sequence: CASSSLSDSFQYF. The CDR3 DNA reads TGTGCCAGTAGTAGCCTTTCCGACAGTTTCCAGTATTTT.

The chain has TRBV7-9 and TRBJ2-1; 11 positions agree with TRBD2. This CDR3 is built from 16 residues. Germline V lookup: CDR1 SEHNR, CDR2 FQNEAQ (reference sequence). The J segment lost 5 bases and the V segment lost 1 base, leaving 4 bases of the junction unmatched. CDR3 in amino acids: CASSLVTSGSNNEQFF. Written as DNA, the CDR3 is TGTGCCAGCAGCTTAGTCACTAGCGGGAGTAACAATGAGCAGTTCTTC.

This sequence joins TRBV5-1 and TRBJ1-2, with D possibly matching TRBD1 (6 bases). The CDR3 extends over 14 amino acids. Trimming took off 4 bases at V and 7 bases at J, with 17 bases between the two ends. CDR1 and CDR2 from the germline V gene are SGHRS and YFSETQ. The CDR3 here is CASSPGQGMSGYTF. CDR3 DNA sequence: TGCGCCAGCAGCCCGGGGCAGGGGATGAGTGGCTACACCTTC.

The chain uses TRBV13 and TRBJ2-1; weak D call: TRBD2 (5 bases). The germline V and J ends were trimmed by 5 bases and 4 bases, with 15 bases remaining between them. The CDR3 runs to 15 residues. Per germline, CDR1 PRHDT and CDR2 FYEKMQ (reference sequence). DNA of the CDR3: TGTGCCAGCAGCCTCCGGGATGGCGGATACAATGAGCAGTTCTTC. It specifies CASSLRDGGYNEQFF.

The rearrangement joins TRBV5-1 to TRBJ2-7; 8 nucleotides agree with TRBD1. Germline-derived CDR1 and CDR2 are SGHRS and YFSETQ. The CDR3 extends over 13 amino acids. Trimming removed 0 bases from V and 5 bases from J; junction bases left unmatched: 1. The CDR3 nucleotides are TGCGCCAGCAGCTTGGGGACAGGGCACGAGCAGTACTTC. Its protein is CASSLGTGHEQYF.

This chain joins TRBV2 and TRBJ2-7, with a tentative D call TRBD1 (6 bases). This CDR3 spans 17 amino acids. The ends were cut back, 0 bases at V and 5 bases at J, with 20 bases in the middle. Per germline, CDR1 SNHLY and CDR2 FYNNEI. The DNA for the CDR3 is TGTGCCAGCAGTGAAGCGCTTCGGGTACAGGGCAGGAACGAGCAGTACTTC. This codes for CASSEALRVQGRNEQYF.

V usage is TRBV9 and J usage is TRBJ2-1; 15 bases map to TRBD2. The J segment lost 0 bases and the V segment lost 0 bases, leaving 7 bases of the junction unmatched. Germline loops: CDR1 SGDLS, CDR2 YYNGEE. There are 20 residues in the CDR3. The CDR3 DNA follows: TGTGCCAGCAGCGTAGTACCCGGGACTAGCGGGGGGAGCTCCTACAATGAGCAGTTCTTC. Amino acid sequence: CASSVVPGTSGGSSYNEQFF.

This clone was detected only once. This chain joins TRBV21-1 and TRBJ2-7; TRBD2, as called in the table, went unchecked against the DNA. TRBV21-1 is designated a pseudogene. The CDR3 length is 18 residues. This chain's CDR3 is CASSKGPPTTKNYYEQYF. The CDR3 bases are TGTGCCAGCAGCAAAGGCCCCCCCACTACTAAAAACTACTACGAGCAGTACTTC.

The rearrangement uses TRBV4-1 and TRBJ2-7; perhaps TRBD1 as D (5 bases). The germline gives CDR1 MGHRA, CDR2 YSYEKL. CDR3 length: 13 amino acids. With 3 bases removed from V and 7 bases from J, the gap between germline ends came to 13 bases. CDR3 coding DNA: TGCGCCAGCAGCCAGGATTGGACAAGGGAGCAGTACTTC. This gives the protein CASSQDWTREQYF.

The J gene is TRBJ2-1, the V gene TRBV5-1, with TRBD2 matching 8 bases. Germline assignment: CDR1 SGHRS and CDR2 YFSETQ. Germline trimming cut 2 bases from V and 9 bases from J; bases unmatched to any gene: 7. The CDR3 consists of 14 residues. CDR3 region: CASSLSGRDPEQFF. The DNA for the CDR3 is TGCGCCAGCAGCTTAAGCGGGAGAGATCCTGAGCAGTTCTTC.

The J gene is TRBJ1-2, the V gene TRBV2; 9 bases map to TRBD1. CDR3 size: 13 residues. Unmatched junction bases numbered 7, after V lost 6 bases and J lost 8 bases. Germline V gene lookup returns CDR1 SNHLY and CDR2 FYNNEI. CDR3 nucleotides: TGTGCCAGCAGCCCGGGACAGGGCTTAGGCTACACCTTC. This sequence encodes CASSPGQGLGYTF.

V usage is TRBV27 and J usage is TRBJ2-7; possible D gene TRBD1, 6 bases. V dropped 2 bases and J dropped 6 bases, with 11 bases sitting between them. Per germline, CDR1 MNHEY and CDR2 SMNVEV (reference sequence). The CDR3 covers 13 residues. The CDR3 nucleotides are TGTGCCAGCAGTTTACAGGGGCCCACCGAGCAGTACTTC. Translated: CASSLQGPTEQYF.